This T cell receptor beta chain was found in a study of blood T cell repertoires in COVID-19. Background on the study: Material from acute and convalescent COVID-19 was sourced from the United States, Italy and Spain. PBMCs, B-cell-depleted T cells, or T cells provided the cDNA or gDNA that made up the material.

Sequenced by immunoSEQ multiplex PCR; TCRdb stores in-frame clones only, minus some. The sample has approximately 99,000 clones; over 75% are singletons. The CDR3 is 14 residues long. V lost 5 bases, J lost 10 bases, and 6 bases stayed unmatched. In germline, CDR1 is KGHSH, CDR2 LQKENI. Sequencing input: peripheral blood. This receptor was obtained from a woman aged 70-85 years with acute or convalescent COVID-19. The chain combines TRBV18 with TRBJ1-6; 9 bases are shared with TRBD1. CDR3 coding DNA: TGTGCCAGCTCAGCGGGACAGGGCGGATCACCCCTCCACTTT. Encoded protein: CASSAGQGGSPLHF.